This T cell receptor (beta chain) was identified during a study of T cells in Graves' hyperthyroidism and ophthalmopathy. V shed 4 bases, J shed 2 bases, and the junction held 2 bases outside the gene matches. CDR1 and CDR2 (germline): MNHEY, SVGEGT. The CDR3 spans 14 residues. This clonotype was counted at least ten times. Antigen specificity is unknown. Researchers took RNA transcripts and amplified the TCR beta CDR3 regions from them. The HTBI primer set served for first-round RT-PCR of the TCR CDR3. TCRdb itself ran the multiplex PCR reads through MiXCR, one entry per CDR3 protein. The sample consists of 650,000 to 750,000 distinct CDR3 sequences, approximately 15% of them appearing once. Study-level points and caveats: Onset of ophthalmopathy came a median approximately 6.5 months after the model predicted it.

This chain uses TRBV6-2 or TRBV6-3 with TRBJ2-7; the match to TRBD2 covers 10 bases. The sequence was collected from a young woman with Graves' hyperthyroidism. Sequencing was done on a sample of blood. Here the CDR3 reads CASSWTSGTYEQYF. The DNA of the CDR3 is TGTGCCAGCAGTTGGACTAGCGGTACCTACGAGCAGTACTTC.